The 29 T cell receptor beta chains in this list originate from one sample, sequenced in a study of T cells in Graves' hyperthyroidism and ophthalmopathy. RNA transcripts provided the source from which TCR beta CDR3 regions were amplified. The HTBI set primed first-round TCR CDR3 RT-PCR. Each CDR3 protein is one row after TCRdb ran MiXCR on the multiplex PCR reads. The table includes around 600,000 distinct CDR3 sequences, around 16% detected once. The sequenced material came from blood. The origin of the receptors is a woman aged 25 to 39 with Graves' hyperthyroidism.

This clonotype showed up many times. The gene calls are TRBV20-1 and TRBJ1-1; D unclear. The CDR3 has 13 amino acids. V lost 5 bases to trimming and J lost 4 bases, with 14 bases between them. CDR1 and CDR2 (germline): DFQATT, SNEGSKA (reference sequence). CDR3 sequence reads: CSASAGWGTEAFF. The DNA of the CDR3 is TGCAGTGCTTCCGCGGGATGGGGCACTGAAGCTTTCTTT.

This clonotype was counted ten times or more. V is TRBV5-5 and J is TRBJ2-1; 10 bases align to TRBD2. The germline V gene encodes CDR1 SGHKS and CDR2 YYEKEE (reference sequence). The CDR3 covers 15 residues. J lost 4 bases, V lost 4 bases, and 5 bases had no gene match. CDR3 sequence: CASSMLAGDYNEQFF. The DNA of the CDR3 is TGTGCCAGCAGCATGCTAGCGGGAGATTACAATGAGCAGTTCTTC.

Written as DNA, the CDR3 is TGCGCCAGCAGCCAAGATTTCCCAGAGACCCAGTACTTC. It is translated as CASSQDFPETQYF. The chain joins TRBV4-1 to TRBJ2-5, with D unclear. V was clipped by 0 bases and J by 4 bases, with 6 bases between them. CDR3 size: 13 residues. Germline V gene sequence: CDR1 MGHRA, CDR2 YSYEKL.

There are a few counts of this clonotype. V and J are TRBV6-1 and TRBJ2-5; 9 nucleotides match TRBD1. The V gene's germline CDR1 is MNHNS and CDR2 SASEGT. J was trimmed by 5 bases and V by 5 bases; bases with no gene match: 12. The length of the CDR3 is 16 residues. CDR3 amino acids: CASSWNRDRAEETQYF. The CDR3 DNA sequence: TGTGCCAGCAGTTGGAACCGGGACAGGGCTGAGGAGACCCAGTACTTC.

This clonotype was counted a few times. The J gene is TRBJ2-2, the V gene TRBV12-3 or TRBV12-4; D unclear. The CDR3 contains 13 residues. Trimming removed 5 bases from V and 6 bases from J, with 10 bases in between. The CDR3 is CASSEIRAGELFF. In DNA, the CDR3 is TGTGCCAGCAGTGAGATAAGGGCCGGGGAGCTGTTTTTT.

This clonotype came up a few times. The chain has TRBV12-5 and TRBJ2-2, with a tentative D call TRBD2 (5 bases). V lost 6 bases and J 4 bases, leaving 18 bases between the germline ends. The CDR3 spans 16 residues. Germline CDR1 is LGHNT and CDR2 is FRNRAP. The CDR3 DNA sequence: TGTGCTAGTGGGCAGGAAGACGTTGCGGGCACCGGGGAGCTGTTTTTT. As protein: CASGQEDVAGTGELFF.

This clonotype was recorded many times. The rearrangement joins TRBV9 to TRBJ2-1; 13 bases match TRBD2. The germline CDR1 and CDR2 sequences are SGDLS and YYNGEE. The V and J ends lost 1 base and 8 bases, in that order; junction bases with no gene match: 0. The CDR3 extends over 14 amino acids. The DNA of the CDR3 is TGTGCCAGCAGCGTAACTAGCGGGAGGGATGAGCAGTTCTTC. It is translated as CASSVTSGRDEQFF.

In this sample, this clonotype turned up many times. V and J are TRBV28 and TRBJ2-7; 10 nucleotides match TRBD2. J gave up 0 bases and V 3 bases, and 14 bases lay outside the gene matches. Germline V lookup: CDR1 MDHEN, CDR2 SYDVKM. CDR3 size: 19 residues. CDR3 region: CASSFPSLAGGPSSYEQYF. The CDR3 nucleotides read TGTGCCAGCAGTTTCCCCTCCTTAGCGGGAGGCCCGAGCTCCTACGAGCAGTACTTC.

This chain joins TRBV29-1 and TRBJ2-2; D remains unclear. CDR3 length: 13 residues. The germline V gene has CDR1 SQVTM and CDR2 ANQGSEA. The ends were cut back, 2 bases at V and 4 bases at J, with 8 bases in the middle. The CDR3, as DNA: TGCAGCGTTGAATTTAGCAGCACCGGGGAGCTGTTTTTT. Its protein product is CSVEFSSTGELFF.

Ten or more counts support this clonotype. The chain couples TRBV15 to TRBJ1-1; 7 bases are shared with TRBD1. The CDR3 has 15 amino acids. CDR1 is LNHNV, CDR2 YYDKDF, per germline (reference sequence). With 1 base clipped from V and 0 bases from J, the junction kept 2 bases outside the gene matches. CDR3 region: CATSRGGQVNTEAFF. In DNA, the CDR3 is TGTGCCACCAGCAGAGGCGGACAGGTGAACACTGAAGCTTTCTTT. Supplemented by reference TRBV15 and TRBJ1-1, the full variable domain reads DAMVIQNPRYQVTQFGKPVTLSCSQTLNHNVMYWYQQKSSQAPKLLFHYYDKDFNNEADTPDNFQSRRPNTSFCFLDIRSPGLGDTAMYLCATSRGGQVNTEAFFGQGTRLTVV.

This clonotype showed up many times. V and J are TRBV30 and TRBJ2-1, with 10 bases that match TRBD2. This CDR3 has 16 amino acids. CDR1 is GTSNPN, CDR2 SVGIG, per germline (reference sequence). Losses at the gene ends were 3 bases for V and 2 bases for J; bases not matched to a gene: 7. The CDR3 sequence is CAWSATSGPPYNEQFF. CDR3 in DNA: TGTGCCTGGAGCGCGACTAGCGGGCCCCCCTACAATGAGCAGTTCTTC.

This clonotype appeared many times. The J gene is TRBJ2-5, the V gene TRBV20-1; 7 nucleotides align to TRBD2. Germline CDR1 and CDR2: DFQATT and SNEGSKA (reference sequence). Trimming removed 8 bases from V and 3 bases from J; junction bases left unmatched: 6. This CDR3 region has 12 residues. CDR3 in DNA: TGCAGTCCTCGGGCGGGAGAAGAGACCCAGTACTTC. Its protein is CSPRAGEETQYF.

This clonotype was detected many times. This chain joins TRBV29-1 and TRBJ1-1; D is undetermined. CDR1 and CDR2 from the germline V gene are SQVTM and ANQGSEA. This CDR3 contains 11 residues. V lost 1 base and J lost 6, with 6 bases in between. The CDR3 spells CSVEGSPEAFF. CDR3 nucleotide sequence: TGCAGCGTTGAAGGATCCCCTGAAGCTTTCTTT.

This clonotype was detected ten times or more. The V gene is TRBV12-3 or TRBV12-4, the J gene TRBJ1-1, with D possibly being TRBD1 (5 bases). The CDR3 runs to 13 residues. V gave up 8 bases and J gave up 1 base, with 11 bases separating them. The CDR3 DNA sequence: TGTGCCAGCCTCCGGGACGAGAACACTGAAGCTTTCTTT. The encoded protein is CASLRDENTEAFF.

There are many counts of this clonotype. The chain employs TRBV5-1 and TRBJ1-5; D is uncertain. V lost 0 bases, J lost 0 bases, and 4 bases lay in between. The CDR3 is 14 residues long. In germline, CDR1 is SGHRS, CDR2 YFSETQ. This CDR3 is CASSLDASNQPQHF. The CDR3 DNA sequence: TGCGCCAGCAGCTTGGACGCTAGCAATCAGCCCCAGCATTTT. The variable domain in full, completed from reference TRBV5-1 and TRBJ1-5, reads KAGVTQTPRYLIKTRGQQVTLSCSPISGHRSVSWYQQTPGQGLQFLFEYFSETQRNKGNFPGRFSGRQFSNSRSEMNVSTLELGDSALYLCASSLDASNQPQHFGDGTRLSIL.

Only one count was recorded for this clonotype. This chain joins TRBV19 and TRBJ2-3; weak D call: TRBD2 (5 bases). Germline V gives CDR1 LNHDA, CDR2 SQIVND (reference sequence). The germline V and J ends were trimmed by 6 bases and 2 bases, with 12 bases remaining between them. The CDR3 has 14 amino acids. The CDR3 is CASSPGIATDTQYF. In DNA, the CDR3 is TGTGCCAGTAGCCCGGGGATAGCCACAGATACGCAGTATTTT.

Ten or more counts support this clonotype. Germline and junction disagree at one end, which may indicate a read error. The CDR3 DNA reads as TGCAATGCTCCTAGATGGCAGGATACAGATACGCAGTATTTT. Translation: CNAPRWQDTDTQYF. The chain couples TRBV20-1 to TRBJ2-3; unclear D gene. CDR3 length: 14 residues. Germline CDR1 DFQATT, CDR2 SNEGSKA (reference sequence).

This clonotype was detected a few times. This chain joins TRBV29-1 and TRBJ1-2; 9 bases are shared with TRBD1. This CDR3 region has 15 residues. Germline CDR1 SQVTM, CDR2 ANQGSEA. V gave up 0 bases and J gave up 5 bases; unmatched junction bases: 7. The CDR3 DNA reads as TGCAGCGTTGAAGACCTGGACAGGGGTTCGTATGGCTACACCTTC. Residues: CSVEDLDRGSYGYTF.

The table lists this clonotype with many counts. CDR3 DNA sequence: TGTGCCTGGAGTGCTGAACTCGGGTACACTGAAGCTTTCTTT. Protein: CAWSAELGYTEAFF. The V gene is TRBV30, the J gene TRBJ1-1; no definite D call. V was cut by 1 base and J by 3 bases, with 12 bases left in between. This CDR3 has 14 residues. From germline, CDR1 is GTSNPN and CDR2 SVGIG (reference sequence).

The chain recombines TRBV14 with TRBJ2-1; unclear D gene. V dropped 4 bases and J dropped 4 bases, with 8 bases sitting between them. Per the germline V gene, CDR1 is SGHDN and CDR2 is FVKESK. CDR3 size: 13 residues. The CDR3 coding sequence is TGTGCCAGCAGCCTCAAACAGTACAATGAGCAGTTCTTC. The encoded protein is CASSLKQYNEQFF.

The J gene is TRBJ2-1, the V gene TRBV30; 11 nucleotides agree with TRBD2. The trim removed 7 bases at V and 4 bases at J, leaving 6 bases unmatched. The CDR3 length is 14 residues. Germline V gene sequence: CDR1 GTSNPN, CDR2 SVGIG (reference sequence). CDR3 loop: CAFRLAGTYNEQFF. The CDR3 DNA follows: TGTGCCTTCCGACTAGCGGGAACATACAATGAGCAGTTCTTC.

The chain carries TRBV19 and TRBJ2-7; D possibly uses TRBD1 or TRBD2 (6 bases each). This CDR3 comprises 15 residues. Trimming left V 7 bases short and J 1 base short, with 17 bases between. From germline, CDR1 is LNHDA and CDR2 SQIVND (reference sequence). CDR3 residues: CASKPQTGGSYEQYF. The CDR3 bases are TGTGCCAGTAAGCCCCAGACAGGAGGGTCCTACGAGCAGTACTTC.

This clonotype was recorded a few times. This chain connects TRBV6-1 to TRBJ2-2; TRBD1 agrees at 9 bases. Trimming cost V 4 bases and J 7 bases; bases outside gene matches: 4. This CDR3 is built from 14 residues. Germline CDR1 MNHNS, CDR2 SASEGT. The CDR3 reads CASSGTGEIGELFF. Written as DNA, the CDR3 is TGTGCCAGCAGTGGGACAGGGGAGATCGGGGAGCTGTTTTTT.

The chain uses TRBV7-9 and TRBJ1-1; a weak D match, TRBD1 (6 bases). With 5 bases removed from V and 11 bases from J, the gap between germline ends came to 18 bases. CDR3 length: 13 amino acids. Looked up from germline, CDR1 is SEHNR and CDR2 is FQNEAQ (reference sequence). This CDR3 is CASSPAPGVGAFF. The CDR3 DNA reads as TGTGCCAGCAGCCCCGCCCCAGGGGTAGGGGCTTTCTTT.

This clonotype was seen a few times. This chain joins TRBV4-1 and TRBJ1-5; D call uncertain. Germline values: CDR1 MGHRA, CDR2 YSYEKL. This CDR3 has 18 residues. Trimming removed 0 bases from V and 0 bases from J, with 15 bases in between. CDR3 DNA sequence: TGCGCCAGCAGCCAAGATCCGTGGCGGGAGTATAGCAATCAGCCCCAGCATTTT. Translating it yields CASSQDPWREYSNQPQHF.

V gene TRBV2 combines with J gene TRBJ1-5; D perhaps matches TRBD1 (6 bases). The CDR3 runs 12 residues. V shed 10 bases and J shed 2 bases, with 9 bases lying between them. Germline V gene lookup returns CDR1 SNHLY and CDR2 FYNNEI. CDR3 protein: CATGGRNQPQHF. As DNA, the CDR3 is TGTGCCACGGGGGGGCGCAATCAGCCCCAGCATTTT.

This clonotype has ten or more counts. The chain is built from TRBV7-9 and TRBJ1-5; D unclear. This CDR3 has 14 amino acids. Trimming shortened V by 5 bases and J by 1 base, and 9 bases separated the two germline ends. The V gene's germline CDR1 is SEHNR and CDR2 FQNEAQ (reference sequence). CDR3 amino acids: CASSHLGSNQPQHF. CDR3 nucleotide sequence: TGTGCCAGCAGCCACCTCGGAAGCAATCAGCCCCAGCATTTT.

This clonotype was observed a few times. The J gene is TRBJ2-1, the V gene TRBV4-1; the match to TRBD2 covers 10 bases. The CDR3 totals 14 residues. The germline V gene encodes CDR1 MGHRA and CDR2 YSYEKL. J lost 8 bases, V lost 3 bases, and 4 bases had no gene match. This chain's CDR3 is CASSHTLAGDEQFF. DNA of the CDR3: TGCGCCAGCAGCCATACCCTAGCGGGAGATGAGCAGTTCTTC.

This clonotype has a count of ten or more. The CDR3: CSACPGASGSFCTQYF. The CDR3 region has the DNA TGCAGTGCTTGCCCGGGGGCTAGCGGGAGTTTCTGTACGCAGTACTTC. The V call is TRBV20-1, the J call TRBJ2-7, with 10 bases aligning to TRBD2. V trimming: 5 bases; J trimming: 9 bases; junction bases outside the gene matches: 19. Germline CDR1 DFQATT, CDR2 SNEGSKA (reference sequence). CDR3 size: 16 residues.